These 10 T cell receptor beta chains share one sample of origin, sequenced in a study of shared clonotypes between healthy human individuals. Sequencing was performed with immunoSEQ multiplex PCR; in TCRdb, only in-frame clones are kept and a portion is missing. The table includes some 630,000 clones, around 96% detected once. CD45RO negativity and positive selection for CCR7 defined naive CD8 cells, a population that excluded terminally differentiated effector memory CD45RA+ cells. The specimen sequenced was naive CD8+ T cells sorted from blood. The receptors were gathered from a woman between 25 and 40 years old in good health.

There are a few counts of this clone. V usage is TRBV27 and J usage is TRBJ1-5; 12 nucleotides match TRBD1. The trim removed 1 base at V and 5 bases at J, leaving 3 bases unmatched. Germline CDR1 MNHEY, CDR2 SMNVEV (reference sequence). CDR3 length equals 16 residues. DNA of the CDR3: TGTGCCAGCAGTTTATGGGGACAGGGGGCTCATCAGCCCCAGCATTTT. This sequence encodes CASSLWGQGAHQPQHF.

This chain connects TRBV7-2 to TRBJ2-7, with 7 nucleotides matching TRBD1. Trimming at V came to 6 bases and at J to 5 bases, leaving 7 bases not matched to a gene. The length of the CDR3 is 13 residues. Germline loops: CDR1 SGHTA, CDR2 FQGNSA. CDR3 sequence: CASRETGVHEQYF. The CDR3 DNA follows: TGTGCCAGCAGGGAAACAGGGGTCCACGAGCAGTACTTC.

This sequence joins TRBV10-2 and TRBJ2-1; D not resolved. This CDR3 spans 13 amino acids. The germline CDR1 and CDR2 sequences are WSHSY and SAAADI. The V end lost 4 bases, the J end lost 10 bases, and 14 bases lay between the germline ends. In DNA, the CDR3 is TGCGCCAGCAGTGTATTTCGGGTTAGGGAGCAGTTCTTC. As protein: CASSVFRVREQFF.

J is TRBJ1-1 and V is TRBV7-9; D gene uncertain. Per germline, CDR1 SEHNR and CDR2 FQNEAQ (reference sequence). The CDR3 is 15 amino acids. Trimming removed 5 bases at V and 0 bases at J, with 13 bases between. CDR3 residues: CASSPTGELNTEAFF. The DNA of the CDR3 is TGTGCCAGCAGCCCAACCGGGGAACTGAACACTGAAGCTTTCTTT.

The gene calls are TRBV5-4 and TRBJ1-1; maybe TRBD1 (5 bases). Trimming took 0 bases from V and 1 from J, leaving 7 bases between them. Germline assignment: CDR1 SGHNT and CDR2 YYREEE (reference sequence). The CDR3 is 14 residues long. The chain's CDR3 is CASSLDRTNTEAFF. The CDR3 bases are TGTGCCAGCAGCTTGGACAGGACGAACACTGAAGCTTTCTTT.

This clone showed up just once. The V call is TRBV2, the J call TRBJ1-2, with 8 bases lining up with TRBD1. V gave up 0 bases and J gave up 8 bases; unmatched junction bases: 5. CDR1 is SNHLY, CDR2 FYNNEI, per germline. This CDR3 contains 14 residues. The CDR3 protein is CASSEAQGALGYTF. In DNA form, the CDR3 reads TGTGCCAGCAGTGAAGCGCAGGGGGCGCTCGGCTACACCTTC.

The chain links TRBV9 to TRBJ2-1, with D uncertain. This CDR3 has 13 residues. Germline assignment: CDR1 SGDLS and CDR2 YYNGEE. V was cut by 0 bases and J by 4 bases, with 5 bases left in between. The CDR3 is CASSVGDYNEQFF. CDR3 DNA: TGTGCCAGCAGCGTAGGAGATTACAATGAGCAGTTCTTC. The entire variable domain, with the rest obtained from reference TRBV9 and TRBJ2-1, is as follows: DSGVTQTPKHLITATGQRVTLRCSPRSGDLSVYWYQQSLDQGLQFLIQYYNGEERAKGNILERFSAQQFPDLHSELNLSSLELGDSALYFCASSVGDYNEQFFGPGTRLTVL.

The J gene is TRBJ1-5, the V gene TRBV28; D might be TRBD1 (5 bases). The CDR3 length is 12 residues. Germline lookup yields CDR1 MDHEN and CDR2 SYDVKM. The V and J ends lost 2 bases and 9 bases respectively, with 8 bases between them. CDR3: CASSLPGRPQHF. CDR3 DNA: TGTGCCAGCAGTTTACCAGGGAGGCCCCAGCATTTT.

The V and J genes are TRBV11-2 and TRBJ1-1, with a tentative D call TRBD1 (5 bases). The germline CDR1 and CDR2 sequences are SGHAT and FQNNGV. The V and J ends lost 1 base and 1 base respectively, with 10 bases between them. The CDR3 spans 15 residues. CDR3 region: CASSLAGAPNTEAFF. CDR3 bases: TGTGCCAGCAGCTTAGCTGGGGCTCCGAACACTGAAGCTTTCTTT.

V and J are TRBV27 and TRBJ2-3; D might be TRBD1 or TRBD2, each matching 6 bases. V was clipped by 3 bases and J by 5 bases, with 12 bases between them. Germline V gene lookup returns CDR1 MNHEY and CDR2 SMNVEV (reference sequence). CDR3 length equals 14 residues. In DNA, the CDR3 is TGTGCCAGCAGTTTGGGGGGCCATGGAGATACGCAGTATTTT. Protein sequence: CASSLGGHGDTQYF.